The 22 T cell receptor beta chains given below trace back to one sample, sequenced in a study of Tregs in tolerant kidney transplant recipients. Only in-frame clones appear in the TCRdb table, and some are missing; sequencing was by immunoSEQ multiplex PCR. Among under 300,000 clones, more than 65% were seen once, and the ten largest hold under 0.65%. Sequenced material: CD4+ T cells from blood. These receptors all come from a human donor in good health.

The chain links TRBV7-3 to TRBJ2-3; D gene ambiguous. The V end lost 5 bases, the J end lost 0 bases, and 12 bases lay between the germline ends. The CDR3 length is 15 residues. CDR1 and CDR2 (germline): SGHTA, FQGTGA. The CDR3 here is CASSELGLSTDTQYF. The DNA of the CDR3 is TGTGCCAGCAGCGAACTGGGCCTTAGCACAGATACGCAGTATTTT.

The chain recombines TRBV30 with TRBJ2-1; D remains unclear. V lost 4 bases to trimming and J lost 2 bases, with 12 bases between them. The germline V gene has CDR1 GTSNPN and CDR2 SVGIG (reference sequence). This CDR3 is 14 amino acids long. The CDR3 region has the DNA TGTGCCTGGAATAACGGCCAAACCTACAATGAGCAGTTCTTC. It is translated as CAWNNGQTYNEQFF. The full variable domain, completed using reference TRBV30 and TRBJ2-1, is SQTIHQWPATLVQPVGSPLSLECTVEGTSNPNLYWYRQAAGRGLQLLFYSVGIGQISSEVPQNLSASRPQDRQFILSSKKLLLSDSGFYLCAWNNGQTYNEQFFGPGTRLTVL.

This chain connects TRBV19 to TRBJ2-3; D is unresolved. The CDR3 is 11 residues long. Germline V CDR1 and CDR2: LNHDA, SQIVND (reference sequence). With 1 base removed from V and 5 bases from J, the gap between germline ends came to 1 base. The CDR3, as DNA: TGTGCCAGTAGTATAGTAGATACGCAGTATTTT. Translated: CASSIVDTQYF.

The genes are TRBV27 and TRBJ2-7; D perhaps matches TRBD2 (6 bases). The CDR3 spans 13 residues. Trimming cost V 6 bases and J 0 bases, with 9 bases left between them. The germline V gene has CDR1 MNHEY and CDR2 SMNVEV (reference sequence). The DNA of the CDR3 is TGTGCCAGCAGGAGCGGGCGCTCCTACGAGCAGTACTTC. Translation gives CASRSGRSYEQYF.

In DNA form, the CDR3 reads TGTGCCTCTCAAGCGTGGGACACTGAAGCTTTCTTT. This encodes CASQAWDTEAFF. V is TRBV2 and J is TRBJ1-1; D is undetermined. Germline assignment: CDR1 SNHLY and CDR2 FYNNEI. CDR3 length: 12 residues. Trimming stripped 11 bases from V and 3 bases from J, with 13 bases between.

This clone was observed a few times. The rearrangement uses TRBV11-2 and TRBJ2-7; TRBD1 agrees at 9 bases. This CDR3 spans 15 amino acids. V shed 4 bases, J shed 2 bases, and the junction held 6 bases outside the gene matches. Germline CDR1 is SGHAT and CDR2 is FQNNGV. The CDR3 bases are TGTGCCAGCAGCTCGATCCGGGACAGGGCCTACGAGCAGTACTTC. It encodes CASSSIRDRAYEQYF.

J is TRBJ2-7 and V is TRBV27; possibly TRBD1 for D (7 bases). Germline V gives CDR1 MNHEY, CDR2 SMNVEV (reference sequence). V was clipped by 8 bases and J by 3 bases, with 23 bases between them. This CDR3 is 16 amino acids long. CDR3 coding DNA: TGTGCCAGCTGGGGTTTCGCGGGACAGAGGAGCTACGAGCAGTACTTC. This translates into CASWGFAGQRSYEQYF.

The genes are TRBV7-9 and TRBJ1-1; no clear D gene. V dropped 5 bases and J dropped 4 bases, with 11 bases sitting between them. The CDR3 length is 13 residues. Germline lookup yields CDR1 SEHNR and CDR2 FQNEAQ (reference sequence). The CDR3 here is CASSPPSGTEAFF. The CDR3 DNA follows: TGTGCCAGCAGCCCGCCGAGCGGCACTGAAGCTTTCTTT.

The chain joins TRBV7-3 to TRBJ1-5; possible D gene TRBD1, 6 bases. The germline CDR1 and CDR2 sequences are SGHTA and FQGTGA. This CDR3 comprises 14 residues. V was shortened by 7 bases and J by 2 bases, with 12 bases between the two germline ends. The CDR3 DNA follows: TGTGCCAGCACCGGCACAGGGCGCAATCAGCCCCAGCATTTT. Translation gives CASTGTGRNQPQHF.

The rearrangement joins TRBV7-2 to TRBJ2-3; D not certain. Trimming cost V 1 base and J 10 bases, with 12 bases left between them. CDR3 size: 13 residues. CDR1 is SGHTA and CDR2 is FQGNSA in the germline V gene. The CDR3 coding sequence is TGTGCCAGCAGCTTAGGTGTGTGGAGAGCGCAGTATTTT. Protein product: CASSLGVWRAQYF.

This chain links TRBV6-5 with TRBJ2-7, with D perhaps assigned TRBD1 or TRBD2 (6 bases each). The CDR3 has 14 amino acids. Per germline, CDR1 MNHEY and CDR2 SVGAGI. V lost 4 bases, J lost 3 bases, and 13 bases lay in between. CDR3 coding DNA: TGTGCCAGCAGTTCGCCCGGGGGCCTCTACGAGCAGTACTTC. This codes for CASSSPGGLYEQYF.

The rearrangement links TRBV9 to TRBJ2-1; TRBD2 aligns across 8 bases. Germline V gene lookup returns CDR1 SGDLS and CDR2 YYNGEE. V shed 7 bases and J 1 base; nucleotides not matched to a gene: 13. The CDR3 contains 17 residues. Written as DNA, the CDR3 is TGTGCCAGCTCCAGCGGGGGCCAGACTTGGTCCTACAATGAGCAGTTCTTC. Its translation: CASSSGGQTWSYNEQFF.

The V and J genes are TRBV27 and TRBJ1-6; 11 positions agree with TRBD1. The germline CDR1 and CDR2 sequences are MNHEY and SMNVEV (reference sequence). The length of the CDR3 is 16 residues. V dropped 4 bases and J dropped 10; count of bases not matched to a gene: 9. CDR3: CASSSSGQGAWSPLHF. The DNA of the CDR3 is TGTGCCAGCAGTTCATCCGGACAGGGGGCCTGGTCACCCCTCCACTTT.

The CDR3 sequence: CASSPAGGAYYNEQFF. The CDR3 DNA sequence: TGCGCCAGCAGCCCTGCCGGTGGGGCTTACTACAATGAGCAGTTCTTC. V and J are TRBV5-1 and TRBJ2-1; perhaps TRBD1 as D (5 bases). The V end was cut by 4 bases, the J end by 3 bases, with 17 bases between. Germline assignment: CDR1 SGHRS and CDR2 YFSETQ. The CDR3 length is 16 residues.

This clone was seen only a few times. The chain is built from TRBV7-9 and TRBJ2-1, with TRBD1 matching 7 bases. Unmatched junction bases numbered 5, after V lost 2 bases and J lost 7 bases. CDR1 is SEHNR, CDR2 FQNEAQ, per germline (reference sequence). This CDR3 is 14 amino acids long. CDR3 nucleotide sequence: TGTGCCAGCAGCTTATTAGGGACAGCGAATGAGCAGTTCTTC. This translates into CASSLLGTANEQFF.

This clone was observed a few times. This chain uses TRBV7-2 with TRBJ1-6, with a weak D call TRBD1 (6 bases). With 1 base removed from V and 3 bases from J, the gap between germline ends came to 13 bases. In germline, CDR1 is SGHTA, CDR2 FQGNSA. CDR3 length: 17 amino acids. CDR3 sequence: CASSLVGRGGYNSPLHF. CDR3 in DNA: TGTGCCAGCAGCTTAGTGGGCAGGGGAGGCTATAATTCACCCCTCCACTTT.

The CDR3 DNA is TGCGCCAGCAGCCCGTTGGGGGGTCAGGCCAATCAGCCCCAGCATTTT. Encoded protein: CASSPLGGQANQPQHF. The chain combines TRBV4-1 with TRBJ1-5; perhaps TRBD1 as D (5 bases). Germline V gene data show CDR1 as MGHRA and CDR2 as YSYEKL. V was shortened by 4 bases and J by 3 bases, with 16 bases between the two germline ends. The CDR3 loop spans 16 amino acids.

The chain employs TRBV9 and TRBJ1-3; D perhaps matches TRBD1 (5 bases). The CDR3 spans 13 residues. Germline CDR1 reads SGDLS; CDR2 reads YYNGEE. Trimming stripped 3 bases from V and 4 bases from J, with 8 bases between. The CDR3 DNA reads as TGTGCCAGCAGCGAGGGGCGCGGAAACACCATATATTTT. This encodes CASSEGRGNTIYF.

This chain links TRBV29-1 with TRBJ2-7, with 10 bases that match TRBD2. The CDR3 is 13 amino acids. The germline gives CDR1 SQVTM, CDR2 ANQGSEA. V was pared by 5 bases and J by 1 base, with 2 bases of the junction left unmatched. CDR3 amino acids: CSVRTSGSYEQYF. CDR3 sequence (DNA): TGCAGCGTTCGGACTAGCGGTTCCTACGAGCAGTACTTC.

The chain is built from TRBV2 and TRBJ2-5; TRBD1 matches 10 bases. Trimming cost V 4 bases and J 5 bases; bases outside gene matches: 1. The CDR3 length is 13 residues. CDR1 SNHLY and CDR2 FYNNEI come from the germline V gene. The CDR3 DNA sequence: TGTGCCAGCAGTGGGACAGGGGGGGAGACCCAGTACTTC. Its protein product is CASSGTGGETQYF.

The DNA of the CDR3 is TGTGCCAGCTCCTCGGGCAGCCTGAACACTGAAGCTTTCTTT. This codes for CASSSGSLNTEAFF. This chain links TRBV18 with TRBJ1-1, with D uncertain. CDR3 size: 14 residues. V was shortened by 6 bases and J by 0 bases, with 11 bases between the two germline ends. CDR1 KGHSH and CDR2 LQKENI come from the germline V gene.

This chain links TRBV19 with TRBJ1-2; D is uncertain. Trimming shortened V by 3 bases and J by 2 bases, and 10 bases separated the two germline ends. Germline loops: CDR1 LNHDA, CDR2 SQIVND (reference sequence). The CDR3 runs to 14 residues. CDR3 sequence (DNA): TGTGCCAGTAGTATCGAGCCAACGAACTATGGCTACACCTTC. Protein product: CASSIEPTNYGYTF.